This TCR beta chain was captured in a study of identical twins. Each CDR3 protein is one row after TCRdb ran MiXCR on the 5' RACE reads. The sample includes under 300,000 distinct CDR3 sequences, over 13% seen only once; the top ten take around 8.9%. The germline CDR1 and CDR2 sequences are MNHEY and SVGEGT. Trimming stripped 2 bases from V and 2 bases from J, with 10 bases between. This CDR3 is 15 amino acids long. Only a few counts were recorded for this clonotype. Input material: memory (CD45RO+) T cells sorted from blood. This sequence joins TRBV6-2 or TRBV6-3 and TRBJ2-1; D remains unclear. This receptor was obtained from a woman aged 18-29 years in good health. The CDR3 region has the DNA TGTGCCAGCAGTTACCAGGCCGGGCCCTACAATGAGCAGTTCTTC. Its protein is CASSYQAGPYNEQFF.